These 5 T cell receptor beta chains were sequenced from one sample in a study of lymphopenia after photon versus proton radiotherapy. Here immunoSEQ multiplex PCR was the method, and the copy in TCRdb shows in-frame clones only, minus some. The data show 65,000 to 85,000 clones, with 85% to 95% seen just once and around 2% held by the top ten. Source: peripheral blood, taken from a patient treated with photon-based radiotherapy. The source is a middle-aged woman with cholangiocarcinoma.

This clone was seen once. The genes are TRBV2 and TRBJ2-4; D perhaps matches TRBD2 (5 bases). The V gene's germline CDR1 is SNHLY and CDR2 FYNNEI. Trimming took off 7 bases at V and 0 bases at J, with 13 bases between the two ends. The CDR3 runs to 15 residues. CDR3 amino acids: CASTAAEIAKNIQYF. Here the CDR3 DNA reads TGTGCCAGCACAGCAGCGGAGATAGCCAAAAACATTCAGTACTTC.

The CDR3, as DNA: TGCGCCAGCAGTTCAACAGGGGGCGATGGCTACACCTTC. As protein: CASSSTGGDGYTF. The chain carries TRBV5-1 and TRBJ1-2; TRBD1 matches 9 bases. Trimming cost V 5 bases and J 6 bases; bases outside gene matches: 5. Germline V gene lookup returns CDR1 SGHRS and CDR2 YFSETQ. The length of the CDR3 is 13 residues.

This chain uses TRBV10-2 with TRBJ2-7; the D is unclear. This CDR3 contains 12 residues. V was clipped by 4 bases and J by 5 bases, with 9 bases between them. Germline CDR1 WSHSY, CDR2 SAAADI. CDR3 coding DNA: TGCGCCAGCAGTGGATGGGGAAACGAGCAGTACTTC. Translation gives CASSGWGNEQYF.

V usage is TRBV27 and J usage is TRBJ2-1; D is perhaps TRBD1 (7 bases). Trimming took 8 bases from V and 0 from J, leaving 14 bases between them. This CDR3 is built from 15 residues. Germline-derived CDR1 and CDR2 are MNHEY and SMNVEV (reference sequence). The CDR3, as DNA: TGTGCCAGCGGTCCAGGGGGGACCTCCTACAATGAGCAGTTCTTC. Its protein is CASGPGGTSYNEQFF.

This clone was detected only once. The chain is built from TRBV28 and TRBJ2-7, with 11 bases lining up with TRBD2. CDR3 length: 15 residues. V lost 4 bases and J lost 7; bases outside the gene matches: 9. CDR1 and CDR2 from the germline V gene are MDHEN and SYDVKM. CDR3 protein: CASSWGTSGLGEQYF. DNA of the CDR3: TGTGCCAGCAGTTGGGGGACTAGCGGCCTGGGGGAGCAGTACTTC.